These 3 T cell receptor beta chains were sequenced from one sample in a study of shared clonotypes between healthy human individuals. Using immunoSEQ multiplex PCR, the repertoire was profiled, and TCRdb retains in-frame clones only, with some absent. The data show 300,000 to 400,000 clones, with approximately 79% seen just once and about 9.3% held by the top ten. The sample was memory CD4+ T cells sorted from blood. Subset denoted: CD45RA-negative fraction. These receptors all stem from a man aged 25 to 45 in good health.

The sample holds a few counts of this clone. This chain uses TRBV6-5 with TRBJ1-1; TRBD1 matches 11 bases. This CDR3 is built from 15 residues. Germline assignment: CDR1 MNHEY and CDR2 SVGAGI. Trimming cost V 5 bases and J 4 bases; bases outside gene matches: 6. The CDR3 loop is CASSLTGTGGTEAFF. In DNA form, the CDR3 reads TGTGCCAGCAGTCTCACCGGGACAGGGGGCACTGAAGCTTTCTTT.

The chain carries TRBV19 and TRBJ1-5; 9 bases are shared with TRBD1. Germline trimming cut 5 bases from V and 7 bases from J; bases unmatched to any gene: 9. Germline V lookup: CDR1 LNHDA, CDR2 SQIVND (reference sequence). The CDR3 consists of 15 residues. The DNA for the CDR3 is TGTGCCAGTAGTCTTAGGACAGGGGATTACCAGCCCCAGCATTTT. This translates into CASSLRTGDYQPQHF.

This chain connects TRBV6-1 to TRBJ2-5, with no clear D. Germline assignment: CDR1 MNHNS and CDR2 SASEGT. V lost 4 bases, J lost 3 bases, and 9 bases lay in between. CDR3 size: 13 residues. This CDR3 reads CASSVTGKETQYF. The DNA of the CDR3 is TGTGCCAGCAGTGTAACGGGCAAAGAGACCCAGTACTTC.